The rows below give T cell receptor beta chains drawn from one sample of a study of Graves' ophthalmopathy and Graves' hyperthyroidism. TCRdb redid the calling of the multiplex PCR reads with MiXCR, one entry per CDR3 protein. The sample includes almost 40,000 distinct CDR3 sequences, approximately 53% of them seen just once. The specimen sequenced was peripheral blood. The source of these receptors is an adult woman with stable Graves' hyperthyroidism. Each CDR3 is given with its conserved first and last residue. A D gene is named only where the DNA matches it firmly. A row's size may be missing; if present it is once, few, many or a size class.

d_gene	v_gene	j_gene	abundance	CDR3aa
.	TRBV6-5	TRBJ1-5	many	CASSYGLPGSNQPQHF
TRBD1	TRBV11-2	TRBJ1-2	many	CASSKDRVAGGGYTF
.	TRBV20-1	TRBJ2-5	.	CSATAEGTPQETQYF
TRBD2	TRBV9	TRBJ2-7	medium-sized	CASSVTSGSYEQYF
.	TRBV9	TRBJ2-6	.	CASSPPGAPEAF
TRBD2	TRBV20-1	TRBJ2-7	many	CSAFLAGGPYEQYF
TRBD1	TRBV28	TRBJ2-7	many	CASRDRVYEQYF
.	TRBV12-3/TRBV12-4	TRBJ1-6	once	CASGPRHPSSYNSPLHF
TRBD1	TRBV5-4	TRBJ1-5	.	CASSLGGQGSNQHF
TRBD1	TRBV20-1	TRBJ1-6	.	CSASSVSGQGTTPLHF
TRBD2	TRBV5-6	TRBJ2-5	many	CASSPRLAGEGETQYF
TRBD2	TRBV4-2	TRBJ2-3	many	CASSQGTSGMTDTQYF
TRBD1	TRBV11-2	TRBJ1-3	.	CASSPLRTGRVNTTGNTIYF
TRBD1	TRBV20-1	TRBJ2-5	once	CSARVPGTGEETQYF
.	TRBV15	TRBJ2-5	once	CATSRAPGQETQYF
TRBD1	TRBV4-2	TRBJ1-2	.	CASSLGQGDSYTF
.	TRBV3-1	TRBJ1-6	.	CASSLGTTNSPLHF
.	TRBV2	TRBJ1-6	.	CASSSPPGTYNSPLHF
.	TRBV11-1	TRBJ2-5	many	CASSSDTYQETQYF
.	TRBV24-1	TRBJ2-1	many	CATSEGAGYNEQFF
.	TRBV2	TRBJ1-2	medium-sized	CASSGAGSYGYTF
.	TRBV29-1	TRBJ2-7	.	CSDGYEQYF
.	TRBV29-1	TRBJ1-1	medium-sized	CSVDRGWGGEAFF
.	TRBV7-6	TRBJ2-7	.	CASRLEGATTYEQYF
.	TRBV6-5	TRBJ1-6	many	CASSRTAEGSPLHF
.	TRBV24-1	TRBJ1-1	once	CATSASSFPLKGRLGTEAFF
TRBD2	TRBV4-2	TRBJ2-2	many	CASSQDRTSGRSTGELFF
TRBD1	TRBV20-1	TRBJ1-1	.	CSARDRGRMNTEAFF
.	TRBV19	TRBJ1-5	.	CASRRQHGDQPQHF
TRBD1	TRBV25-1	TRBJ2-5	.	CASSVGQGAETQYF
.	TRBV2	TRBJ1-2	.	CASSLLGDRLYGYTF
TRBD2	TRBV7-9	TRBJ2-2	many	CASSPRTSGPLRRELFF
TRBD1	TRBV24-1	TRBJ2-1	.	CATSDFGTGLYNEQFF
TRBD1	TRBV10-2	TRBJ1-1	.	CASSVAQGEGDTEAFF
TRBD1	TRBV4-1	TRBJ2-7	many	CASSQETDRRPSEQYF
TRBD1	TRBV19	TRBJ1-5	few	CASSVGTGEDQPQHF
TRBD2	TRBV4-2	TRBJ2-6	.	CASSQAGTSGSRLGANVLTF
TRBD2	TRBV4-2	TRBJ2-7	many	CASSQSPATSLSSYEQYF
.	TRBV6-1	TRBJ2-3	many	CASSARQRGKGTDTQYF
TRBD2	TRBV7-7	TRBJ2-3	many	CASSPGLAGEVDTQYF
TRBD1	TRBV4-3	TRBJ1-2	.	CASSQGFGTGGADGYTF